The 9 T cell receptor beta chains reported below all come from one sample, sequenced in a study of identical twins. TCRdb called the 5' RACE reads again in MiXCR, with one record for every CDR3 protein. The table has some 230,000 distinct CDR3 sequences, approximately 7.1% seen once. These data are also associated with another study on T cells expressing NK-cell markers.

Sequenced input: CD8+ T cells sorted from blood. These receptors were obtained from a woman under 30 in good health.

The chain recombines TRBV12-3 or TRBV12-4 with TRBJ2-2; D is uncertain. The CDR3 sequence is 11 residues long. Trimming left V 8 bases short and J 5 bases short, with 6 bases between. In DNA, the CDR3 is TGTGCCAGCGGGAAGACCGGGGAGCTGTTTTTT. It yields the protein CASGKTGELFF.

This clonotype showed up many times. The J gene is TRBJ2-7, the V gene TRBV14; D not certain. The CDR3 is 11 amino acids. Trimming shortened V by 8 bases and J by 2 bases, and 7 bases separated the two germline ends. Per the germline V gene, CDR1 is SGHDN and CDR2 is FVKESK. CDR3 amino acids: CASGFTYEQYF. The CDR3 DNA is TGTGCCAGCGGGTTCACCTACGAGCAGTACTTC.

This chain connects TRBV4-3 to TRBJ1-3, with 8 bases identical to TRBD1. CDR1 and CDR2 (germline): LGHNA, YSLEER. J lost 8 bases, V lost 0 bases, and 6 bases had no gene match. This CDR3 contains 15 residues. CDR3: CASSQDRDRGHTIYF. The CDR3 nucleotides read TGCGCCAGCAGCCAAGATCGCGACAGGGGCCACACCATATATTTT.

The gene calls are TRBV19 and TRBJ2-7, with D perhaps matching TRBD2 (5 bases). V lost 5 bases, J lost 5 bases, and 16 bases lay in between. The CDR3 contains 14 residues. Germline V gene sequence: CDR1 LNHDA, CDR2 SQIVND (reference sequence). CDR3 nucleotide sequence: TGTGCCAGTAGTCCGGGGATTGGATTCGACGAGCAGTACTTC. This translates into CASSPGIGFDEQYF.

There are many counts of this clonotype. V and J are TRBV12-3 or TRBV12-4 and TRBJ1-5, with 8 bases aligning to TRBD1. The CDR3 consists of 14 residues. Unmatched junction bases numbered 5, after V lost 3 bases and J lost 7 bases. The CDR3: CASSLTGEGQPQHF. CDR3 nucleotide sequence: TGTGCCAGCAGTTTGACAGGGGAAGGGCAGCCCCAGCATTTT.

This clonotype was seen only a few times. The chain carries TRBV2 and TRBJ2-7; D remains unclear. Germline V gene lookup returns CDR1 SNHLY and CDR2 FYNNEI. This CDR3 is built from 11 residues. V shed 7 bases and J shed 2 bases, with 6 bases lying between them. CDR3 bases: TGTGCCAGCATGATGACCTACGAGCAGTACTTC. Protein product: CASMMTYEQYF.

This clonotype appeared a few times. The rearrangement joins TRBV29-1 to TRBJ2-1; D call uncertain. V was shortened by 4 bases and J by 2 bases, with 9 bases between the two germline ends. Germline V gene sequence: CDR1 SQVTM, CDR2 ANQGSEA. CDR3 length: 13 residues. CDR3 DNA sequence: TGCAGCGTTGTTGTAGGGACCTACAATGAGCAGTTCTTC. This encodes CSVVVGTYNEQFF.

CDR3 residues: CASSGQGRGADTQYF. The CDR3 DNA reads TGTGCCAGCAGCGGACAGGGGCGAGGCGCAGATACGCAGTATTTT. The gene calls are TRBV9 and TRBJ2-3, with TRBD1 identical over 8 bases. This CDR3 is built from 15 residues. Germline CDR1 is SGDLS and CDR2 is YYNGEE. With 3 bases clipped from V and 4 bases from J, the junction kept 7 bases outside the gene matches.

This clonotype came up many times. The V call is TRBV3-1, the J call TRBJ2-3; unclear D gene. This CDR3 is built from 13 residues. Looked up from germline, CDR1 is LGHDT and CDR2 is YNNKEL (reference sequence). The V end was cut by 6 bases, the J end by 6 bases, with 13 bases between. In nucleotides, the CDR3 is TGTGCCAGCAGACCCCCCAGGTCGGATACGCAGTATTTT. Amino acids: CASRPPRSDTQYF.